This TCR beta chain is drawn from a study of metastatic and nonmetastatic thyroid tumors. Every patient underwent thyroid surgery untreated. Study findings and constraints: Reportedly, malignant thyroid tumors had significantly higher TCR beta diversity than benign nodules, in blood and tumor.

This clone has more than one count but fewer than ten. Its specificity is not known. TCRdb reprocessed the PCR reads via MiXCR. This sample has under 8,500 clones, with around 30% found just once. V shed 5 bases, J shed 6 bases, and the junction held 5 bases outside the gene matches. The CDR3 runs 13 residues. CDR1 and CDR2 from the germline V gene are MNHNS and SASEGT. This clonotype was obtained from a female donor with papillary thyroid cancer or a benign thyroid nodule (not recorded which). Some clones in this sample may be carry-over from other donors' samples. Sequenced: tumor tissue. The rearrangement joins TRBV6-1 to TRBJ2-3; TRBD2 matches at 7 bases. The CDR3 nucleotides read TGTGCCAGCAGTCGCGGGAGAGGGGATACGCAGTATTTT. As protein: CASSRGRGDTQYF.